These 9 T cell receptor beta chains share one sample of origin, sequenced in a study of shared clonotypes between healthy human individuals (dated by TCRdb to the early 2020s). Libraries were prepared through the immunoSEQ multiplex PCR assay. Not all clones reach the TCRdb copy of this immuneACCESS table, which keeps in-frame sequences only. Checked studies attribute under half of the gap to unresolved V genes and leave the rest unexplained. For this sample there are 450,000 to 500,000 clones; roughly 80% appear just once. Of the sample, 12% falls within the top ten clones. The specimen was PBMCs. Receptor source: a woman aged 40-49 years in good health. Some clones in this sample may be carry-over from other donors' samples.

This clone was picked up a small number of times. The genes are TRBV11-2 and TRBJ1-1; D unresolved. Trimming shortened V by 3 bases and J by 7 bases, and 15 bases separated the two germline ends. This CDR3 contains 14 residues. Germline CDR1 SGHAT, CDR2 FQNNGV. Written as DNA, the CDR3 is TGTGCCAGCAGCTTGGTAGTGGGGATGGGTGAAGCTTTCTTT. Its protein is CASSLVVGMGEAFF.

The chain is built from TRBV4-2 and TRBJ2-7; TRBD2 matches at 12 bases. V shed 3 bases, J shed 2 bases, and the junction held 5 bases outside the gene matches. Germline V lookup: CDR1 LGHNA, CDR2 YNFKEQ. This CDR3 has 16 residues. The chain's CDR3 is CASSQGRTSGAYEQYF. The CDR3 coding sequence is TGTGCCAGCAGCCAGGGGCGGACTAGCGGGGCCTACGAGCAGTACTTC.

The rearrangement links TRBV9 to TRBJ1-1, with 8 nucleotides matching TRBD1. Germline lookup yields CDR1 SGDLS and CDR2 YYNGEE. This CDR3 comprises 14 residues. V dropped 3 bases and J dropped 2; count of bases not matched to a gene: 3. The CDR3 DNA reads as TGTGCCAGCAGCGGAGACAGGGGAAACACTGAAGCTTTCTTT. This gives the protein CASSGDRGNTEAFF.

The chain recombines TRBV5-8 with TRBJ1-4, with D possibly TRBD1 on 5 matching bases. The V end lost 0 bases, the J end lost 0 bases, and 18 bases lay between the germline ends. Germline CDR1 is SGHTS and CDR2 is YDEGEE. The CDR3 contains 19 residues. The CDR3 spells CASSLAFGGRGATNEKLFF. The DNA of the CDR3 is TGTGCCAGCAGCTTGGCCTTTGGCGGCCGGGGGGCAACTAATGAAAAACTGTTTTTT.

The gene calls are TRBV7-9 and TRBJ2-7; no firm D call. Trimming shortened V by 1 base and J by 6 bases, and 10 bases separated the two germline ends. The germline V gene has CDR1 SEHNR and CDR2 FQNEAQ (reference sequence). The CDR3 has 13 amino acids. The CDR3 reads CASSLGVTSEQYF. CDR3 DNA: TGTGCCAGCAGCTTAGGAGTGACTTCCGAGCAGTACTTC. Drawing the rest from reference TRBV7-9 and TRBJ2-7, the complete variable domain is DTGVSQNPRHKITKRGQNVTFRCDPISEHNRLYWYRQTLGQGPEFLTYFQNEAQLEKSRLLSDRFSAERPKGSFSTLEIQRTEQGDSAMYLCASSLGVTSEQYFGPGTRLTVT.

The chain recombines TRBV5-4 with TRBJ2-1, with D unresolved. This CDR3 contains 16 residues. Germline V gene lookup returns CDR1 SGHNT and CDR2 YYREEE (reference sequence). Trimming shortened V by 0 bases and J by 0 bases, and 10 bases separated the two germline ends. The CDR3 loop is CASSLGGGTSYNEQFF. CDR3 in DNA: TGTGCCAGCAGCTTGGGAGGCGGAACCTCCTACAATGAGCAGTTCTTC.

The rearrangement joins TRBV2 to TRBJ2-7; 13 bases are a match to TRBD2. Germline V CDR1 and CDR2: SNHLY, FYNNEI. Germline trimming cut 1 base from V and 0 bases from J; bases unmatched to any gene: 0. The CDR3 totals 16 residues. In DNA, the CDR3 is TGTGCCAGCAGTGAAGGGACTAGCGGGAGCTCCTACGAGCAGTACTTC. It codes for CASSEGTSGSSYEQYF.

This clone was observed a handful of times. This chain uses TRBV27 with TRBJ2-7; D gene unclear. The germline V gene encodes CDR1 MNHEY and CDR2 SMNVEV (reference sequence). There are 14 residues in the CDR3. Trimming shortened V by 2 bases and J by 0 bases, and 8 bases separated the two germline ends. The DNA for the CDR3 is TGTGCCAGCAGTTTAGGTCCCGTCTCCTACGAGCAGTACTTC. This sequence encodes CASSLGPVSYEQYF.

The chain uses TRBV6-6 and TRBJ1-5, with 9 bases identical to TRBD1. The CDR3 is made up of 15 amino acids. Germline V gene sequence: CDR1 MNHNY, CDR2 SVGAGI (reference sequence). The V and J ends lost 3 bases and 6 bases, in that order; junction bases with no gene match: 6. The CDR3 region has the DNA TGTGCCAGCAGTTATCGGGACAGGGTCGGTCAGCCCCAGCATTTT. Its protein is CASSYRDRVGQPQHF.